The source of this TCR beta chain is a study of beta chain features in type 1 diabetes. V was trimmed by 0 bases and J by 4 bases, leaving 11 bases between them. CDR1 is MGHRA and CDR2 is YSYEKL in the germline V gene. There are 15 residues in the CDR3. Expressed TCRB transcripts were sequenced because the entire RNA isolate underwent reverse transcription. The table came from immunoSEQ multiplex PCR; TCRdb's copy has only in-frame clones and leaves some out. This table holds roughly 220,000 clones, 15% to 20% found once. Findings and limits, study-wide: Moderate but significant shortening of TCRB CDR3s was recorded in all four CD4+ subsets from Type 1 diabetes patients. A potential influence of HLA type upon TCRB rearrangement remained unresolved herein.

As to this clone: The target antigen is unknown.

The rearrangement links TRBV4-1 to TRBJ2-3, with no clear D. The receptor comes from a man aged 25 to 40 with type 1 diabetes. The source material was naive CD4+ T cells from blood. The CDR3 reads CASSQEGSSPDTQYF. The CDR3 coding sequence is TGCGCCAGCAGCCAAGAAGGCAGTTCGCCAGATACGCAGTATTTT.